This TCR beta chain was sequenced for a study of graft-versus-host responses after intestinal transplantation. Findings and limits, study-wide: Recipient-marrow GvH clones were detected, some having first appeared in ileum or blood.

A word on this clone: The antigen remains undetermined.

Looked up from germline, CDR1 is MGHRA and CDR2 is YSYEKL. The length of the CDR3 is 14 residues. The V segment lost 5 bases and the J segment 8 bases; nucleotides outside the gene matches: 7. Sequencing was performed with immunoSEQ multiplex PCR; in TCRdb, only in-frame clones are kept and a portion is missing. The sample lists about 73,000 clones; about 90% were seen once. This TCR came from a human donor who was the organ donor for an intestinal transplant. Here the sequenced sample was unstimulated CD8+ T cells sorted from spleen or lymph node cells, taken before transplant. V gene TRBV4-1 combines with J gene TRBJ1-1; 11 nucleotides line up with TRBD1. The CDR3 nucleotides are TGCGCCAGCAGCGCGGGACAGGGGGTACACGAAGCTTTCTTT. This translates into CASSAGQGVHEAFF.